This T cell receptor (beta chain) was profiled in a study of T cell repertoires in cytomegalovirus infection. The V gene's germline CDR1 is MNHEY and CDR2 SVGAGI. Germline trimming cut 0 bases from V and 6 bases from J; bases unmatched to any gene: 1. This CDR3 spans 15 amino acids. This clonotype occurred many times. MiXCR was run by TCRdb on the reads, yielding one entry per CDR3 protein. Of just over 300,000 distinct CDR3 sequences listed, roughly 16% are singletons. The specimen was PBMCs. The chain employs TRBV6-5 and TRBJ2-3; 12 positions match TRBD2. This TCR derives from a human donor in good health (CMV status not recorded). Some clones in this sample may be carry-over from other donors' samples. CDR3 amino acids: CASSYSLAGGDTQYF. Here the CDR3 DNA reads TGTGCCAGCAGTTACTCGCTAGCGGGGGGGGATACGCAGTATTTT.